The 20 T cell receptor beta chains reported below all come from one sample, sequenced in a study of T cells in Graves' hyperthyroidism and ophthalmopathy. From RNA transcripts, TCR beta CDR3 regions were amplified. TCR CDR3 underwent first-round RT-PCR with the HTBI primer set. TCRdb redid the calling of the multiplex PCR reads with MiXCR, one entry per CDR3 protein. The sample lists some 500,000 distinct CDR3 sequences; 15% to 20% were seen once. Specimen: blood. The receptors come from a woman aged 25 to 39 with Graves' ophthalmopathy.

As concerns this clonotype: A much larger clone lies one base from this, so it may be a read error. Here the CDR3 omits its conserved ending phenylalanine or tryptophan, so a read error is the likely source. This chain joins TRBV11-2 and TRBJ2-7, with D tentatively TRBD2 (6 bases). The V gene lost 5 bases and the J gene lost 2 bases, with 10 bases spanning the gap. The CDR3 contains 13 residues. Germline CDR1 is SGHAT and CDR2 is FQNNGV. The CDR3 DNA follows: TGTGCCAGCAGCACGGGGGTGACCTACGAGCAGTACCTC. This codes for CASSTGVTYEQYL.

This clonotype was detected only a few times. The V call is TRBV10-3, the J call TRBJ2-2, with 7 bases identical to TRBD2. The CDR3 is 17 amino acids. CDR1 is ENHRY and CDR2 is SYGVKD in the germline V gene. The junction had 6 bases not matched to a gene; V was cut back by 2 bases and J by 0 bases. The CDR3 sequence: CAISEGSGLANTGELFF. The CDR3 DNA is TGTGCCATCAGTGAGGGAAGTGGACTAGCGAACACCGGGGAGCTGTTTTTT.

This clonotype was found many times. The genes are TRBV20-1 and TRBJ2-7; the match to TRBD2 covers 7 bases. The trim removed 4 bases at V and 0 bases at J, leaving 9 bases unmatched. This CDR3 has 15 residues. Germline V gene sequence: CDR1 DFQATT, CDR2 SNEGSKA (reference sequence). CDR3 coding DNA: TGCAGTGCTACCGAGGGGAGCGGGAACTCCTACGAGCAGTACTTC. As protein: CSATEGSGNSYEQYF.

This clonotype has a handful of counts. The genes are TRBV4-1 and TRBJ2-7; 10 bases fit TRBD2. V dropped 1 base and J dropped 2; count of bases not matched to a gene: 2. CDR3 length equals 15 residues. The germline CDR1 and CDR2 sequences are MGHRA and YSYEKL. The CDR3 DNA is TGCGCCAGCAGCCAAGCGAGCGGGAGGGCCTACGAGCAGTACTTC. Translating it yields CASSQASGRAYEQYF.

This clonotype turned up a few times. V usage is TRBV19 and J usage is TRBJ1-5, with D possibly TRBD1 on 6 matching bases. The germline V gene has CDR1 LNHDA and CDR2 SQIVND (reference sequence). The V end was cut by 9 bases, the J end by 2 bases, with 17 bases between. This CDR3 contains 15 residues. CDR3 region: CASLAGGAGNQPQHF. The CDR3 DNA reads TGTGCCAGCCTGGCCGGGGGCGCGGGCAATCAGCCCCAGCATTTT.

The chain employs TRBV30 and TRBJ2-7; the match to TRBD2 covers 13 bases. J was trimmed by 1 base and V by 5 bases; bases with no gene match: 2. This CDR3 comprises 14 residues. Looked up from germline, CDR1 is GTSNPN and CDR2 is SVGIG (reference sequence). Here the CDR3 DNA reads TGTGCCTGGGCGGGACTAGCGGGGTCCTACGAGCAGTACTTC. Its translation: CAWAGLAGSYEQYF.

This chain connects TRBV5-1 to TRBJ2-1; 10 bases map to TRBD1. CDR3 size: 15 residues. V was pared by 2 bases and J by 9 bases, with 8 bases of the junction left unmatched. CDR1 and CDR2 from the germline V gene are SGHRS and YFSETQ. CDR3 nucleotides: TGCGCCAGCAGCTTTACCGGGACAGGGGTATCTGAGCAGTTCTTC. Its translation is CASSFTGTGVSEQFF.

Worth noting for this clonotype: This may come from a read error, since a much larger clone is one base off. The chain couples TRBV20-1 to TRBJ2-3; 8 nucleotides agree with TRBD1. Per germline, CDR1 DFQATT and CDR2 SNEGSKA (reference sequence). V lost 1 base to trimming and J lost 4 bases; unmatched junction nucleotides: 7. This CDR3 contains 15 residues. The CDR3 nucleotides read TGCAGTGCTAGAGCAGGGGGCTCCCGCGCAGATACGCAGTATTTT. Translated: CSARAGGSRADTQYF.

This clonotype has a count of ten or more. The chain uses TRBV20-1 and TRBJ2-5; 9 bases fit TRBD1. The CDR3 loop spans 13 amino acids. CDR1 is DFQATT and CDR2 is SNEGSKA in the germline V gene (reference sequence). The V segment lost 1 base and the J segment 4 bases; nucleotides outside the gene matches: 1. This CDR3 is CSARGQGGETQYF. As DNA, the CDR3 is TGCAGTGCTAGAGGACAGGGGGGAGAGACCCAGTACTTC.

This clonotype was counted between two and nine times. V gene TRBV6-1 combines with J gene TRBJ1-3; 11 bases map to TRBD1. The CDR3 has 13 residues. The germline V gene encodes CDR1 MNHNS and CDR2 SASEGT. V shed 10 bases and J 7 bases; nucleotides not matched to a gene: 6. The CDR3 is CANKRDRGNTIYF. CDR3 coding DNA: TGTGCCAACAAAAGGGACAGGGGGAACACCATATATTTT.

The rearrangement uses TRBV20-1 and TRBJ2-1; D gene unclear. The V end was cut by 6 bases, the J end by 7 bases, with 10 bases between. CDR1 and CDR2 from the germline V gene are DFQATT and SNEGSKA (reference sequence). The CDR3 spans 11 residues. The CDR3 coding sequence is TGCAGTGCCCGCCGGTCGAATGAGCAGTTCTTC. The encoded protein is CSARRSNEQFF.

In its sample, this clonotype was seen many times. CDR3 sequence (DNA): TGCGCCAGCAGCCAAGAGCAGCACCCATACTACAATGAGCAGTTCTTC. Its translation: CASSQEQHPYYNEQFF. This rearrangement joins TRBV4-1 to TRBJ2-1, with no clear D. The CDR3 extends over 16 amino acids. V lost 0 bases, J lost 3 bases, and 12 bases lay in between. Per the germline V gene, CDR1 is MGHRA and CDR2 is YSYEKL.

This clonotype was counted ten times or more. CDR3 sequence: CASSPRDSSNQPQHF. CDR3 nucleotides: TGTGCCAGCTCACCCCGGGACTCTAGCAATCAGCCCCAGCATTTT. The V gene is TRBV18, the J gene TRBJ1-5; D may be TRBD1 (5 bases). In germline, CDR1 is KGHSH, CDR2 LQKENI. CDR3 length: 15 amino acids. V dropped 3 bases and J dropped 0 bases, with 9 bases sitting between them.

This clonotype has a handful of counts. The chain combines TRBV6-1 with TRBJ2-7, with D tentatively TRBD1 (6 bases). This CDR3 is 13 amino acids long. Looked up from germline, CDR1 is MNHNS and CDR2 is SASEGT. Between the trimmed V and J ends, which lost 8 bases and 3 bases, there was a span of 14 bases. Written as DNA, the CDR3 is TGTGCCAGCGCTCGGGACACTGACTACGAGCAGTACTTC. Protein product: CASARDTDYEQYF.

This clonotype was counted at least ten times. This chain uses TRBV7-2 with TRBJ1-2; D is unclear. Trimming left V 3 bases short and J 2 bases short, with 13 bases between. Germline CDR1 is SGHTA and CDR2 is FQGNSA. There are 15 residues in the CDR3. The CDR3 sequence is CASSFIGLFNYGYTF. CDR3 DNA sequence: TGTGCCAGCAGCTTCATCGGACTCTTCAACTATGGCTACACCTTC. Full variable domain (outside the CDR3, taken from reference TRBV7-2 and TRBJ1-2): GAGVSQSPSNKVTEKGKDVELRCDPISGHTALYWYRQSLGQGLEFLIYFQGNSAPDKSGLPSDRFSAERTGGSVSTLTIQRTQQEDSAVYLCASSFIGLFNYGYTFGSGTRLTVV.

This clonotype was detected only a few times. The V and J genes are TRBV24-1 and TRBJ1-5; D not certain. The CDR3 consists of 15 residues. Germline V gene sequence: CDR1 KGHDR, CDR2 SFDVKD. Trimming removed 4 bases at V and 1 base at J, with 10 bases between. CDR3 residues: CATSESGVSNQPQHF. DNA of the CDR3: TGTGCCACCAGTGAGTCCGGGGTCAGCAATCAGCCCCAGCATTTT.

The rearrangement links TRBV24-1 to TRBJ2-5; TRBD2 is a possible D gene (6 bases). This CDR3 is 13 amino acids long. Germline V gene data show CDR1 as KGHDR and CDR2 as SFDVKD. V lost 5 bases and J 4 bases, leaving 10 bases between the germline ends. CDR3 sequence: CATSAGSGETQYF. The CDR3 DNA reads TGTGCCACCAGTGCGGGTAGCGGAGAGACCCAGTACTTC.

V is TRBV13 and J is TRBJ2-7; TRBD1 matches 10 bases. The CDR3 extends over 16 amino acids. The V gene's germline CDR1 is PRHDT and CDR2 FYEKMQ (reference sequence). The V and J ends lost 5 bases and 3 bases, in that order; junction bases with no gene match: 10. The CDR3 is CASSPRQGAFGYEQYF. CDR3 nucleotides: TGTGCCAGCAGCCCAAGACAGGGGGCTTTTGGCTACGAGCAGTACTTC.

This clonotype was seen a few times. The chain couples TRBV15 to TRBJ2-7; perhaps TRBD1 as D (6 bases). This CDR3 is built from 13 residues. V lost 2 bases and J 5 bases, leaving 10 bases between the germline ends. CDR1 is LNHNV, CDR2 YYDKDF, per germline (reference sequence). CDR3 nucleotide sequence: TGTGCCACCAGCAGACCTACAGGGAACGAGCAGTACTTC. The encoded protein is CATSRPTGNEQYF.

This clonotype was counted at least ten times. This chain uses TRBV28 with TRBJ1-5; TRBD1 might be the D (5 bases). CDR1 MDHEN and CDR2 SYDVKM come from the germline V gene. V dropped 6 bases and J dropped 0 bases, with 6 bases sitting between them. The CDR3 spans 13 residues. CDR3: CASRGTSNQPQHF. The CDR3 region has the DNA TGTGCCAGCAGAGGGACTAGCAATCAGCCCCAGCATTTT.